The source of this T cell receptor (beta chain) is a study of T-cell memory formation after mild COVID-19 (dated by TCRdb to about 2021). Concerning the study at large: TCR sequence clusters from the two donors were largely donor specific. Longitudinal TCRalpha and TCRbeta repertoire sequencing tracked T-cell clones expanding and contracting after mild COVID-19 in two donors. Two young, previously healthy adult volunteers, one female and one male, were included in the cohort. Study-wide findings and limitations: The detection of some responding clones in pre-infection memory suggests that pre-existing cross-reactive memory T cells joined the SARS-CoV-2 response. Contracting CD4+ clones appeared mostly in the CM and EM memory subsets, whereas CD8+ clones were enriched in EMRA. Only two mild cases were covered by the study, and larger cohorts that include severe cases with pre-infection samples were considered necessary. Whether the second-wave clones peaking on day 37 were SARS-CoV-2 specific was not confirmed. From day 15 to 85, contracting clones showed balanced CD4/CD8 phenotypes, whereas a second wave of clones that expanded from day 15 to 37 leaned towards CD4+.

Ficoll-Paque density gradient centrifugation was used to isolate PBMCs. This clonotype has a handful of counts. What antigen it recognizes has not been identified. No qualities accompany the bases; no much larger clone lies one base away. The CDR3 numbers 15 residues from cysteine through phenylalanine. Of the read, only the CDR3 DNA is kept; its 45 bases are in frame from base 1. Trimmed from V: 2 bases; trimmed from J: 5 bases; junction bases lacking a gene match: 2. CDR1 is given as MNHEY and CDR2 as SVGAGI, both from the germline V gene. Sequencing was performed on an Illumina NovaSeq 6000. Using 5'RACE with constant-segment primers, TCRalpha and TCRbeta cDNA libraries were constructed, with sample barcodes and unique molecular identifiers added in the process. RNA was extracted from every sample with Trizol reagent. Amplification of the libraries took two PCR steps, and the second step added a second sample barcode plus Illumina TruSeq adapters. Sequencing of libraries was performed on an Illumina NovaSeq with 2 x 150 bp paired-end reads. Under the source paper's analysis protocol: Demultiplexing of reads and collapsing into UMI-guided consensus sequences were performed with migec v1.2.7. Using mixcr v2.1.11, UMI consensuses were aligned to TRA and TRB V and J templates and then assembled into clonotypes. A clonotype was counted as expanded or contracted only when both edgeR and NoisET called the clonotype significant, with the noise models trained on biological replicates. For edgeR calls, the cutoffs were a false discovery rate-adjusted p below 0.01 and a log2 fold-change threshold of 1. As an exploratory analysis of dynamics, max-normalized trajectories of the 1000 most abundant clonotypes were examined by PCA with hierarchical clustering. Each responding clone was given a CD4 or CD8 phenotype based on the CD4+ and CD8+ repertoires, which had been sequenced separately. TCRdb applied fastp at Q25 and MiXCR to the public reads, then kept only in-frame beta chains. Rows merge per CDR3 protein into single entries with the most common DNA and genes. The authors' filters were not applied to this entry. The sample yields more than 400,000 distinct CDR3 sequences; roughly 20% were counted once. The ten largest make up roughly 12% of the sample.

The source of this sequence is an adult woman who had mild COVID-19 (a few samples of this study predate the infection). The sample titles of this study are shuffled in the database, so cell type and time point are left out; the donor was told from shared clones. The chain links TRBV6-5 with TRBJ2-2; 10 of the junction bases match TRBD1. The sequenced sample consisted of PBMCs or a T cell subset sorted from them (not recorded which). The DNA sequence is TGTGCCAGCAGTTACGACAGGGGGCTTACCGGGGAGCTGTTTTTT. This sequence encodes CASSYDRGLTGELFF.